The source of this TCR beta chain is a study of OX40 agonist ivuxolimab in advanced cancers. On the study more broadly: An anti-OX40 (CD134) antibody with agonistic activity, ivuxolimab, was administered to patients. Partial responses occurred in Three dose-escalation patients, one with hepatocellular carcinoma and two with cutaneous melanoma. Findings and caveats of the study: Blood T cells, both CD4+ and CD8+, expanded clonally by week 6 at 0.1 to 3.0 mg/kg.

As for this clone: The target antigen is unknown.

The data were produced by immunoSEQ multiplex PCR, yet TCRdb's version contains in-frame clones alone and is incomplete. The top ten hold 9% to 15% of the sample, which has approximately 62,000 clones, 70% to 90% seen once. CDR1 LGHNA and CDR2 YNFKEQ come from the germline V gene. This CDR3 has 12 residues. Trimming took off 0 bases at V and 7 bases at J, with 7 bases between the two ends. Sequencing was performed on CD4+ or CD8+ T cells sorted from blood, taken in a trial of the OX40 agonist ivuxolimab. The chain uses TRBV4-2 and TRBJ2-7; D unclear. This TCR derives from an adult with an advanced solid tumor such as melanoma, head and neck, liver or kidney cancer. The CDR3 DNA follows: TGTGCCAGCAGCCAAGATTGGGAAGAGCAGTACTTC. Its translation is CASSQDWEEQYF.